Listed below are T cell receptor beta chains from one sample, sequenced in a study of blood T cell repertoires in COVID-19. The method was immunoSEQ multiplex PCR; TCRdb's version includes in-frame clones alone and lacks a portion of them. The table records fewer than 200,000 clones, roughly 79% of them present only once. The sample consisted of peripheral blood. These TCRs come from a woman of 80 years or more with COVID-19, enrolled during active disease. CDR3s leave out the opening cysteine and the closing phenylalanine or tryptophan.

v_call	j_call	cdr3_length	cdr3_aa
TRBV29-1	TRBJ2-4	17	SVEDWQVLGAGVKNIQY
TRBV14	TRBJ1-6	11	ASSQDLESPLH
TRBV4-1	TRBJ1-4	14	ASSRGTVATNEKLF
TRBV5-1	TRBJ2-7	14	ASRLRGGLAGLEQY
TRBV20-1	TRBJ2-5	11	SASSQAQETQY
TRBV28	TRBJ1-4	12	ASSLGPRGEKLF
TRBV9	TRBJ2-1	14	ASSLTSGGALTEQF
TRBV30	TRBJ2-7	14	AWSTPDRGLRYEQY
TRBV4-1	TRBJ2-1	13	ASSQDSREGGEQF
TRBV7-9	TRBJ1-2	12	ASSLGGRDYGYT
TRBV3-1/TRBV3-2	TRBJ2-7	14	ASSSGMSSAYYEQY
TRBV4-1	TRBJ1-3	15	ASSQAPFSGSGNTIY
TRBV28	TRBJ2-1	15	ASSFPSGAHKANEQF
TRBV15	TRBJ1-1	12	ATSRVQGRTEAF
TRBV28	TRBJ2-7	12	ASRVGGPRYEQY
TRBV27	TRBJ2-1	14	ASSLMLGAQYNEQF
TRBV7-8	TRBJ1-2	13	ASSLGTGVGYGYT
TRBV28	TRBJ2-7	12	ASRESGRPLEQY
TRBV7-9	TRBJ1-2	13	ASSHGTVSDYGYT
TRBV7-2	TRBJ1-1	12	ASSPDRGGTEAF
TRBV6-6	TRBJ1-3	12	ASRQGLAGNTIY
TRBV6-5	TRBJ1-4	11	ATGTTINEKLF
TRBV12-3/TRBV12-4	TRBJ1-2	11	ASSSDSYYGYT
TRBV19	TRBJ1-1	15	ASSIHGQGPGYGEAF
TRBV7-2	TRBJ2-3	17	ASSASGLAGDGGTDTQY
TRBV5-1	TRBJ2-2	12	ASSLQGHTGELF
TRBV5-6	TRBJ1-6	14	ASSLAIRGYNSPLH
TRBV27	TRBJ1-1	12	ASSLSWGNTEAF
TRBV5-5	TRBJ2-1	14	ASSFLTLLLGGGWF
TRBV5-1	TRBJ2-7	13	ASSPGQGSGFEQY
TRBV18	TRBJ2-3	13	ASSPRAGDTDTQY
TRBV5-5	TRBJ2-1	11	ASNMGRRGEQF
TRBV5-1	TRBJ2-6	13	ASSFQGSGANVLT
TRBV15	TRBJ1-2	13	ATSRDAAAVYGYT
TRBV7-3	TRBJ2-1	13	ASSLSPSVYDEQF
TRBV7-3	TRBJ2-1	12	ASSQDSLGNEQF
TRBV19	TRBJ1-1	11	ASSILRNTEAF
TRBV6-1	TRBJ2-3	14	ASSEEAGGSRDTQY
TRBV15	TRBJ2-1	16	ATSRPGTSGGSYNEQF
TRBV28	TRBJ2-7	12	ASSFQGRTYEQY
TRBV11-3	TRBJ2-7	15	ASSSLLTSSETYEQY
TRBV19	TRBJ2-1	11	ASRPVQNHEQF
TRBV2	TRBJ2-1	13	ASRLGLAGYNEQF
TRBV14	TRBJ1-2	13	ASSQVRGLYDGYT
TRBV16	TRBJ1-2	12	ASSQSRATRGYT
TRBV14	TRBJ2-2	13	ASRNSGSNTGELF
TRBV7-2	TRBJ2-7	13	ASSLETGVSYEQY
TRBV5-6	TRBJ2-2	13	ASSFRGGRSGELF